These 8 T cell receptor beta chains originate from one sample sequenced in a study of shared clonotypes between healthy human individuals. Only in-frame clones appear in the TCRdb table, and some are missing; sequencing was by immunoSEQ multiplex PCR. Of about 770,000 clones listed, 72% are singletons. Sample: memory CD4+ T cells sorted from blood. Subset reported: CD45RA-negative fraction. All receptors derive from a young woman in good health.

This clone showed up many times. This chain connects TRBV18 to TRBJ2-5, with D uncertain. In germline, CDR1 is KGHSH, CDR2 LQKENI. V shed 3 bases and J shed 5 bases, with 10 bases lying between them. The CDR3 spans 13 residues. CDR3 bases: TGTGCCAGCTCACCCCCCTTGTTGGAGACCCAGTACTTC. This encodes CASSPPLLETQYF.

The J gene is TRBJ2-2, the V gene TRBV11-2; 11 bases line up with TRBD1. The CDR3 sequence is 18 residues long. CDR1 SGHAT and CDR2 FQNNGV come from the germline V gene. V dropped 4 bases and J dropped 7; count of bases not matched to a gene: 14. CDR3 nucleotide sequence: TGTGCCAGCAGCTCCCGTTACTTTGGACAGGGGGCAAGCGGGGAGCTGTTTTTT. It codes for CASSSRYFGQGASGELFF.

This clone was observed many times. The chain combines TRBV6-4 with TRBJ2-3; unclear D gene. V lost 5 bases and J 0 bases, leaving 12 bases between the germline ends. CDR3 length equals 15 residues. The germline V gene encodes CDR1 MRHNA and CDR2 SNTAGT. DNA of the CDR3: TGTGCCAGCAGTCTCACTGGTGGGAGCACAGATACGCAGTATTTT. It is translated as CASSLTGGSTDTQYF.

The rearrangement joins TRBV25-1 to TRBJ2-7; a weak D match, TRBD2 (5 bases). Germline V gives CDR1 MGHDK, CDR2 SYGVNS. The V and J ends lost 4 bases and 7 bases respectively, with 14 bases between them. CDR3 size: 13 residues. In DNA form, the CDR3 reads TGTGCCAGCAGTGGGACTTCCCCCAGAGAGCAGTACTTC. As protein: CASSGTSPREQYF.

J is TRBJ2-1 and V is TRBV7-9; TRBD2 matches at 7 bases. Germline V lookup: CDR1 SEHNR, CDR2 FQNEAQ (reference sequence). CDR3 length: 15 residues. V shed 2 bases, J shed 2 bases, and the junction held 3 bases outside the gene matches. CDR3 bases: TGTGCCAGCAGCTTATGGGCGGGAGCCTACAATGAGCAGTTCTTC. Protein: CASSLWAGAYNEQFF.

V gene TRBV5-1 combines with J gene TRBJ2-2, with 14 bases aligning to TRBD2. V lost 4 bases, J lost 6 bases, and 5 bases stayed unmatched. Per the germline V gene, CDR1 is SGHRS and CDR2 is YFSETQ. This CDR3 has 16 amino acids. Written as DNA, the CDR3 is TGCGCCAGCAGCAGACTAGCGGGAGGGCCTTCCGGGGAGCTGTTTTTT. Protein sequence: CASSRLAGGPSGELFF. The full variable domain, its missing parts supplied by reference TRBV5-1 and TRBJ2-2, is KAGVTQTPRYLIKTRGQQVTLSCSPISGHRSVSWYQQTPGQGLQFLFEYFSETQRNKGNFPGRFSGRQFSNSRSEMNVSTLELGDSALYLCASSRLAGGPSGELFFGEGSRLTVL.

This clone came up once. The CDR3 bases are TGCGCCAGCAGCTTGGTCGGGGGGAACTACAATGAGCAGTTCTTC. Translating it yields CASSLVGGNYNEQFF. The gene calls are TRBV5-1 and TRBJ2-1; 7 bases agree with TRBD2. J gave up 3 bases and V 0 bases, and 3 bases lay outside the gene matches. Germline V gene lookup returns CDR1 SGHRS and CDR2 YFSETQ. The CDR3 loop spans 15 amino acids. The full variable domain, its missing parts supplied by reference TRBV5-1 and TRBJ2-1, is KAGVTQTPRYLIKTRGQQVTLSCSPISGHRSVSWYQQTPGQGLQFLFEYFSETQRNKGNFPGRFSGRQFSNSRSEMNVSTLELGDSALYLCASSLVGGNYNEQFFGPGTRLTVL.

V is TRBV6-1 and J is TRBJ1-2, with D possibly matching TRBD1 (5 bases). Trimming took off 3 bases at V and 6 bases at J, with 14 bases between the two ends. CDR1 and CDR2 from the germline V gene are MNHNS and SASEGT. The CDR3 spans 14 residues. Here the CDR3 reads CASSEGQGVHGYTF. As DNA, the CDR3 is TGTGCCAGCAGTGAGGGTCAGGGCGTACATGGCTACACCTTC.